Below, one TCR beta chain is given with its context. The antigen is not known. These data belong to a study of T cell responses to AZD1222 COVID-19 vaccine. Whole-study results and caveats: Clonal diversity was possibly underestimated, and the donors were mostly white British, with more females.

The CDR3 length is 16 residues. Measured with immunoSEQ multiplex PCR; TCRdb has only the in-frame clones, and not every one. The sample has under 150,000 clones; over 75% are singletons. The receptor was isolated from an adult who received the MenACWY meningococcal vaccine as a control. The J gene is TRBJ1-4, the V gene TRBV21-1. TRBV21-1 is labeled a pseudogene. This sample comprised peripheral blood, obtained 28 days after the second dose of the MenACWY control vaccine. The CDR3 sequence: CASSKTAAPYNEKLFF. CDR3 nucleotide sequence: TGTGCCAGCAGCAAAACGGCCGCACCCTATAATGAAAAACTGTTTTTT.